This T cell receptor beta chain was obtained from a study of HIV-infected children after antiretroviral therapy interruption. Treatment in this sample: PENTA 11 planned treatment interruption arm or continuous ART arm. V lost 5 bases and J 8 bases, leaving 19 bases between the germline ends. This CDR3 region has 16 residues. Unique molecular identifiers were included in an RNA-based 3' RACE TCR library. Using its own MiXCR run on the 3' RACE reads, TCRdb lists one record per CDR3 protein. Of more than 35,000 distinct CDR3 sequences listed, about 7% are singletons. This clonotype was obtained from a pool of human donors with HIV. V gene TRBV12-3 or TRBV12-4 combines with J gene TRBJ1-6, with D possibly matching TRBD1 (6 bases). The specimen comprised CD45RA+ CD4+ T cells from PBMCs, pooled from several time points, sampled from a donor given antiretroviral therapy, either interrupted or continuous. Regarding subset: naive CD4+ CD45RA+ CD45RO- T cells. CDR3 in amino acids: CASSPAGAPGDSPLHF. The CDR3, as DNA: TGTGCCAGCAGTCCGGCCGGGGCCCCAGGGGATTCACCCCTCCACTTT.